These T cell receptor beta chains were read from a single sample in a study of identical twins. TCRdb itself ran the 5' RACE reads through MiXCR, one entry per CDR3 protein. The sample lists 400,000 to 500,000 distinct CDR3 sequences, less than 20% seen once, with less than 15% in the top ten. Specimen: naive T cells sorted from blood. The source is a man aged 50 to 59 in good health. The CDR3 runs from the conserved cysteine through the conserved F or W. A D gene is named only where the DNA matches it firmly. Clone size is given for some rows only: seen once, a few or many times, or a class if the clone is expanded.

v_gene: TRBV10-3
abundance: .
j_gene: TRBJ2-1
d_gene: .
len: 14
CDR3aa: CAISENAGDNEQFF
CDR3nt: TGTGCCATCAGTGAGAATGCAGGGGACAATGAGCAGTTCTTC

v_gene: TRBV21-1
abundance: .
j_gene: TRBJ2-7
d_gene: .
len: 12
CDR3aa: CARDISSHEQYF
CDR3nt: TGTGCCAGAGACATTTCTTCCCACGAGCAGTACTTC

v_gene: TRBV6-5
abundance: few
j_gene: TRBJ2-7
d_gene: TRBD1
len: 16
CDR3aa: CASSYSLTGSSYEQYF
CDR3nt: TGTGCCAGCAGTTACTCGCTGACAGGGTCCTCCTACGAGCAGTACTTC

v_gene: TRBV20-1
abundance: .
j_gene: TRBJ1-1
d_gene: .
len: 13
CDR3aa: CSAQTRLNTEAFF
CDR3nt: TGCAGTGCCCAGACGCGGCTGAACACTGAAGCTTTCTTT

v_gene: TRBV7-9
abundance: .
j_gene: TRBJ2-2
d_gene: .
len: 14
CDR3aa: CASSFRQGYGELFF
CDR3nt: TGTGCCAGCAGCTTTCGGCAGGGGTACGGGGAGCTGTTTTTT

v_gene: TRBV24-1
abundance: many
j_gene: TRBJ2-5
d_gene: .
len: 15
CDR3aa: CATSEGRLYQETQYF
CDR3nt: TGTGCCACCAGTGAGGGACGGCTGTACCAAGAGACCCAGTACTTC

v_gene: TRBV6-5
abundance: .
j_gene: TRBJ1-1
d_gene: TRBD1
len: 13
CDR3aa: CASSFRGLTEAFF
CDR3nt: TGTGCCAGCAGTTTCAGGGGGCTGACTGAAGCTTTCTTT

v_gene: TRBV20-1
abundance: .
j_gene: TRBJ2-7
d_gene: TRBD2
len: 16
CDR3aa: CSSNSGTSGASYEQYF
CDR3nt: TGCAGTTCCAATTCCGGGACTAGCGGGGCCTCCTACGAGCAGTACTTC

v_gene: TRBV5-6
abundance: few
j_gene: TRBJ2-1
d_gene: .
len: 11
CDR3aa: CASSLVEEQFF
CDR3nt: TGTGCCAGCAGCTTGGTAGAGGAGCAGTTCTTC

v_gene: TRBV12-3/TRBV12-4
abundance: .
j_gene: TRBJ2-6
d_gene: TRBD1
len: 17
CDR3aa: CASSAGQGATGANVLTF
CDR3nt: TGTGCCAGCAGTGCCGGACAGGGGGCGACTGGGGCCAACGTCCTGACTTTC

v_gene: TRBV12-3/TRBV12-4
abundance: few
j_gene: TRBJ2-6
d_gene: TRBD2
len: 17
CDR3aa: CASSFGTGGSGANVLTF
CDR3nt: TGTGCCAGCAGTTTTGGCACGGGGGGCTCTGGGGCCAACGTCCTGACTTTC

v_gene: TRBV27
abundance: few
j_gene: TRBJ2-7
d_gene: .
len: 12
CDR3aa: CASTGFSYEQYF
CDR3nt: TGTGCCAGCACCGGTTTCTCCTACGAGCAGTACTTC

v_gene: TRBV3-1
abundance: .
j_gene: TRBJ2-1
d_gene: TRBD2
len: 17
CDR3aa: CASSQVFHGRAKNEQFF
CDR3nt: TGTGCCAGCAGCCAAGTTTTTCACGGGAGGGCCAAAAATGAGCAGTTCTTC

v_gene: TRBV7-2
abundance: .
j_gene: TRBJ2-3
d_gene: .
len: 15
CDR3aa: CASSLSGPMGGAQYF
CDR3nt: TGTGCCAGCAGCTTAAGCGGGCCCATGGGTGGAGCGCAGTATTTT

v_gene: TRBV27
abundance: .
j_gene: TRBJ2-3
d_gene: .
len: 16
CDR3aa: CASTKSPGRSTDTQYF
CDR3nt: TGTGCCAGCACCAAAAGTCCGGGACGGAGCACAGATACGCAGTATTTT

v_gene: TRBV7-9
abundance: many
j_gene: TRBJ2-3
d_gene: .
len: 15
CDR3aa: CASSLARTAGDTQYF
CDR3nt: TGTGCCAGCAGCTTAGCGCGGACAGCAGGAGATACGCAGTATTTT

v_gene: TRBV10-3
abundance: few
j_gene: TRBJ2-2
d_gene: .
len: 12
CDR3aa: CAISVEIGELFF
CDR3nt: TGTGCCATCAGCGTAGAGATCGGGGAGCTGTTTTTT

v_gene: TRBV4-1
abundance: .
j_gene: TRBJ2-2
d_gene: .
len: 12
CDR3aa: CASSQGSGELFF
CDR3nt: TGCGCCAGCAGCCAAGGTTCCGGGGAGCTGTTTTTT

v_gene: TRBV12-3/TRBV12-4
abundance: .
j_gene: TRBJ1-2
d_gene: .
len: 13
CDR3aa: CASSPEQGLGYTF
CDR3nt: TGTGCCAGCAGTCCAGAGCAGGGACTTGGCTACACCTTC

v_gene: TRBV29-1
abundance: many
j_gene: TRBJ1-1
d_gene: .
len: 15
CDR3aa: CSVEGDRTMNTEAFF
CDR3nt: TGCAGCGTTGAGGGAGACAGGACCATGAACACTGAAGCTTTCTTT

v_gene: TRBV7-8
abundance: few
j_gene: TRBJ2-2
d_gene: TRBD2
len: 18
CDR3aa: CASTPIGLAGGLAGELFF
CDR3nt: TGTGCCAGCACCCCCATCGGACTAGCGGGGGGGTTGGCCGGGGAGCTGTTTTTT

v_gene: TRBV4-2
abundance: once
j_gene: TRBJ2-4
d_gene: .
len: 17
CDR3aa: CASSHEQDGAPKNIQYF
CDR3nt: TGTGCCAGCAGCCACGAACAGGACGGTGCCCCCAAAAACATTCAGTACTTC

v_gene: TRBV7-9
abundance: .
j_gene: TRBJ2-2
d_gene: TRBD2
len: 15
CDR3aa: CASSQGLAGAGELFF
CDR3nt: TGTGCCAGCAGCCAGGGACTAGCGGGAGCCGGGGAGCTGTTTTTT

v_gene: TRBV6-2/TRBV6-3
abundance: .
j_gene: TRBJ2-6
d_gene: .
len: 13
CDR3aa: CASMGAGANVLTF
CDR3nt: TGTGCCAGCATGGGCGCTGGGGCCAACGTCCTGACTTTC

v_gene: TRBV4-1
abundance: .
j_gene: TRBJ2-7
d_gene: TRBD1
len: 15
CDR3aa: CASSQNRGTSYEQYF
CDR3nt: TGCGCCAGCAGCCAAAACAGGGGTACGTCCTACGAGCAGTACTTC

v_gene: TRBV12-3/TRBV12-4
abundance: few
j_gene: TRBJ2-2
d_gene: .
len: 13
CDR3aa: CASRVVLTGELFF
CDR3nt: TGTGCCAGCCGGGTTGTTTTAACCGGGGAGCTGTTTTTT

v_gene: TRBV20-1
abundance: many
j_gene: TRBJ2-7
d_gene: .
len: 15
CDR3aa: CSARRFRDRAYEQYF
CDR3nt: TGCAGTGCCCGACGCTTCCGGGACCGAGCCTACGAGCAGTACTTC

v_gene: TRBV20-1
abundance: .
j_gene: TRBJ2-3
d_gene: .
len: 14
CDR3aa: CSANLGSSIDTQYF
CDR3nt: TGCAGTGCGAATCTCGGGTCCAGTATTGATACGCAGTATTTT

v_gene: TRBV7-2
abundance: many
j_gene: TRBJ1-5
d_gene: .
len: 16
CDR3aa: CASSLVGRVSNQPQHF
CDR3nt: TGTGCCAGCAGCTTAGTTGGCAGGGTTAGCAATCAGCCCCAGCATTTT

v_gene: TRBV27
abundance: .
j_gene: TRBJ2-7
d_gene: .
len: 13
CDR3aa: CASSTRVSYEQYF
CDR3nt: TGTGCCAGCAGTACACGGGTCTCATACGAGCAGTACTTC

v_gene: TRBV7-2
abundance: many
j_gene: TRBJ2-7
d_gene: TRBD2
len: 15
CDR3aa: CASSLYLAASSEQYF
CDR3nt: TGTGCCAGCAGCTTGTATCTAGCGGCCTCCTCCGAGCAGTACTTC

v_gene: TRBV9
abundance: few
j_gene: TRBJ1-5
d_gene: .
len: 15
CDR3aa: CASSVDGYSNQPQHF
CDR3nt: TGTGCCAGCAGCGTAGACGGGTATAGCAATCAGCCCCAGCATTTT

v_gene: TRBV10-2
abundance: .
j_gene: TRBJ2-1
d_gene: TRBD2
len: 14
CDR3aa: CATTRTSGVNEQFF
CDR3nt: TGCGCCACCACGCGGACTAGCGGGGTCAATGAGCAGTTCTTC

v_gene: TRBV20-1
abundance: few
j_gene: TRBJ2-5
d_gene: .
len: 12
CDR3aa: CSARALGETQYF
CDR3nt: TGCAGTGCTAGAGCATTGGGGGAGACCCAGTACTTC

v_gene: TRBV6-2/TRBV6-3
abundance: .
j_gene: TRBJ2-1
d_gene: .
len: 13
CDR3aa: CASSSLDPEWKFF
CDR3nt: TGTGCCAGCAGTTCTTTGGACCCCGAATGGAAGTTCTTC

v_gene: TRBV15
abundance: .
j_gene: TRBJ2-2
d_gene: .
len: 15
CDR3aa: CATSRGAQDTGELFF
CDR3nt: TGTGCCACCAGCAGAGGGGCCCAGGACACCGGGGAGCTGTTTTTT

v_gene: TRBV6-1
abundance: .
j_gene: TRBJ2-3
d_gene: .
len: 15
CDR3aa: CASSVGPSSTDTQYF
CDR3nt: TGTGCCAGCAGTGTCGGACCGTCTAGCACAGATACGCAGTATTTT

v_gene: TRBV7-9
abundance: .
j_gene: TRBJ2-5
d_gene: .
len: 14
CDR3aa: CASSLAVSSETQYF
CDR3nt: TGTGCCAGCAGCTTAGCCGTCAGTTCGGAGACCCAGTACTTC

v_gene: TRBV20-1
abundance: .
j_gene: TRBJ2-3
d_gene: TRBD1
len: 16
CDR3aa: CSAGRPGTGRADTQYF
CDR3nt: TGCAGTGCTGGGAGACCGGGGACAGGGAGGGCAGATACGCAGTATTTT

v_gene: TRBV12-3/TRBV12-4
abundance: .
j_gene: TRBJ2-1
d_gene: .
len: 14
CDR3aa: CASSLTGPDNEQFF
CDR3nt: TGTGCCAGCAGTTTAACGGGACCCGACAATGAGCAGTTCTTC

v_gene: TRBV27
abundance: many
j_gene: TRBJ2-7
d_gene: .
len: 16
CDR3aa: CASSLYRGMSSYEQYF
CDR3nt: TGTGCCAGCAGTTTATATCGCGGGATGAGCTCCTACGAGCAGTACTTC